This T cell receptor (beta chain) was observed in a study of shared clonotypes between healthy human individuals. Study-level background: Each donor had three CD4 naive, three CD4 memory, two CD8 naive and one CD8 memory plate. Points from the study as a whole: The sharing of 5% to 6.5% of naive CD4 clonotypes was seen across several donors.

Sorted-subset replicate PCRs used approximately 190 ng of genomic DNA. This amount corresponded to approximately 30,000 T cell genomes. The protocol was immunoSEQ multiplex PCR, while the TCRdb copy is restricted to in-frame clones and leaves out a portion. The data hold some 120,000 clones, with approximately 70% observed a single time. This clone was picked up a small number of times. Its target is unknown. This clonotype was sampled from a woman younger than 45 in good health. Sequenced: memory CD8+ T cells sorted from blood. Regarding subset: CD45RO+ cells pooled with CCR7-negative TemRA cells.

The CDR3 coding sequence is TGCGCCAGCAGCCTTCGACTAGCGGGGTACGAGCAGTACTTC. Translating it yields CASSLRLAGYEQYF. This rearrangement joins TRBV4-1 to TRBJ2-7; 11 nucleotides align to TRBD2. The germline gives CDR1 MGHRA, CDR2 YSYEKL. There are 14 residues in the CDR3. The junction had 3 bases not matched to a gene; V was cut back by 4 bases and J by 4 bases.